The rows below give T cell receptor beta chains drawn from one sample of a study of Ad26.COV2.S vaccination and SARS-CoV-2 variants. Libraries were prepared by immunoSEQ multiplex PCR; TCRdb keeps only in-frame clonotypes and omits some of them. The sample yields roughly 320,000 clones, around 86% seen once. Specimen: peripheral blood, collected in a trial of Ad26.COV2.S vaccine versus placebo. All receptors derive from a person between 18 and 65 years old who received the Ad26.COV2.S COVID-19 vaccine or a placebo. The CDR3 runs from the conserved cysteine through the conserved F or W. Fields, in order: V gene, D gene, J gene, clone size, CDR3 protein, CDR3 DNA. A D gene is named only where the DNA matches it firmly. Part of the rows lack a size; the others show once, few, many or a class for expanded clones.

>TRBV7-9|TRBD1|TRBJ1-1|-
CASSRWDRRNTEAFF
TGTGCCAGCAGCAGATGGGACAGAAGAAACACTGAAGCTTTCTTT
>TRBV10-3|-|TRBJ1-2|-
CAISGTGYYGYTF
TGTGCCATCAGTGGAACAGGCTATTATGGCTACACCTTC
>TRBV2|TRBD2|TRBJ2-2|-
CASRGLAGTGELFF
TGTGCCAGCAGAGGACTAGCGGGCACCGGGGAGCTGTTTTTT
>TRBV7-2|-|TRBJ2-3|-
CASSSSRTGPADTQYF
TGTGCCAGCAGCTCCTCCCGTACAGGGCCAGCGGATACGCAGTATTTT
>TRBV19|-|TRBJ2-5|-
CASSSGGKGGQETQYF
TGTGCCAGTAGTTCAGGGGGGAAGGGGGGCCAAGAGACCCAGTACTTC
>TRBV11-2|-|TRBJ2-6|-
CAHRADSGANVLTF
TGTGCCCACAGGGCCGACTCTGGGGCCAACGTCCTGACTTTC
>TRBV19|-|TRBJ1-5|few
CASGVWEVTQPQHF
TGTGCCAGTGGGGTCTGGGAGGTGACTCAGCCCCAGCATTTT
>TRBV19|TRBD2|TRBJ2-5|-
CASSIIGAGGPGETQYF
TGTGCCAGTAGTATAATAGGAGCGGGGGGGCCAGGAGAGACCCAGTACTTC
>TRBV9|TRBD1|TRBJ1-5|-
CASSVAGQGSPRGNQPQHF
TGTGCCAGCAGCGTAGCGGGACAGGGGTCTCCTAGGGGGAATCAGCCCCAGCATTTT
>TRBV11-2|-|TRBJ2-2|-
CASSTPSKDGSTGELFF
TGTGCCAGCAGCACTCCGAGTAAGGACGGCTCGACCGGGGAGCTGTTTTTT
>TRBV30|-|TRBJ2-1|-
CAWSEGNGVNEQFF
TGTGCCTGGAGCGAAGGGAATGGGGTCAATGAGCAGTTCTTC
>TRBV12-3/TRBV12-4|-|TRBJ1-1|once
CASVSDRYTEAFF
TGTGCCAGCGTATCAGATAGGTACACTGAAGCTTTCTTT
>TRBV7-9|TRBD1|TRBJ1-1|-
CASTSLGQGATEAFF
TGTGCCAGCACCTCTTTGGGACAGGGGGCGACTGAAGCTTTCTTT